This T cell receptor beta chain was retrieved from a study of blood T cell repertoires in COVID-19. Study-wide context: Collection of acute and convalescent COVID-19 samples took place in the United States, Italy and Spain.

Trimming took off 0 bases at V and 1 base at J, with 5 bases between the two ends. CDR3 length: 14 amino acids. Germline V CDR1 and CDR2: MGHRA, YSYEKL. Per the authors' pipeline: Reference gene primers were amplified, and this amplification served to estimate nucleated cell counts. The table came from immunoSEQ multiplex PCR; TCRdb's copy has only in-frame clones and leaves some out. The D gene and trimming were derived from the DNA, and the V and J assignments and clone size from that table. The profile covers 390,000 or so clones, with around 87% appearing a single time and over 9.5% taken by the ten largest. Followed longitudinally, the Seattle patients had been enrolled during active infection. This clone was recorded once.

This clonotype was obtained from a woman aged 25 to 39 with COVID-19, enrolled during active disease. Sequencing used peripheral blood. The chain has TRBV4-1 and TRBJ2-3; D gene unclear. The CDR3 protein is CASSQDLGTDTQYF. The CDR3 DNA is TGCGCCAGCAGCCAAGATCTAGGCACAGATACGCAGTATTTT.